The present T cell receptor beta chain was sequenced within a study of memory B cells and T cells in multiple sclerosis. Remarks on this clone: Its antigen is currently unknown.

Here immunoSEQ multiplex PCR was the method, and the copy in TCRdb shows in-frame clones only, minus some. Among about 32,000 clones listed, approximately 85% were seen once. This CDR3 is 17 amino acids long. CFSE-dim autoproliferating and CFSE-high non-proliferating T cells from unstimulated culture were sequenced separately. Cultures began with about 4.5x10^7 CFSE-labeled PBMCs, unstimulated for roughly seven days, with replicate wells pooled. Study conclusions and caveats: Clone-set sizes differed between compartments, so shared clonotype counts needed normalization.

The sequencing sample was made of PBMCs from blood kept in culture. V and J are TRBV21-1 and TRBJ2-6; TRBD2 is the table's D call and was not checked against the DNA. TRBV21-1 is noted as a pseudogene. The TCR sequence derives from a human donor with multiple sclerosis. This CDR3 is CASSKVRGCAGANVLTF. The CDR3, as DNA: TGTGCCAGCAGCAAAGTTAGAGGGTGTGCTGGGGCCAACGTCCTGACTTTC.